This T cell receptor (beta chain) was identified during a study of beta chain features in type 1 diabetes. Overall study: There was similarity between patients and healthy donors in age, gender and cell yields. Points from the study as a whole: In all four CD4+ subsets, TCRB CDR3 length was significantly, moderately reduced in type 1 diabetes. A closer apparent resemblance between naive, central memory and Treg TCRB repertoires was seen in patients than in healthy donors.

Reverse transcription of all isolated RNA meant that expressed TCRB transcripts were sequenced. About 3.7 million reads per sample were averaged for naive, central memory and regulatory samples. Generated by immunoSEQ multiplex PCR, the TCRdb table keeps only in-frame clones and is missing some. The sample yields 250,000 to 350,000 clones, roughly 13% seen once. Without exception, sorted populations had purity beyond 95%. Concerning this clone: The antigen is unknown.

The receptor was derived from a man aged 25 to 40 with type 1 diabetes. Sample: naive CD4+ T cells from blood.

The DNA for the CDR3 is TGTGCCAGCAGCTTTGCGGAGCAAGAGACCCAGTACTTC. Its protein is CASSFAEQETQYF. The chain employs TRBV7-2 and TRBJ2-5; D gene uncertain. Trimming took off 3 bases at V and 2 bases at J, with 7 bases between the two ends. This CDR3 has 13 residues. Germline assignment: CDR1 SGHTA and CDR2 FQGNSA.